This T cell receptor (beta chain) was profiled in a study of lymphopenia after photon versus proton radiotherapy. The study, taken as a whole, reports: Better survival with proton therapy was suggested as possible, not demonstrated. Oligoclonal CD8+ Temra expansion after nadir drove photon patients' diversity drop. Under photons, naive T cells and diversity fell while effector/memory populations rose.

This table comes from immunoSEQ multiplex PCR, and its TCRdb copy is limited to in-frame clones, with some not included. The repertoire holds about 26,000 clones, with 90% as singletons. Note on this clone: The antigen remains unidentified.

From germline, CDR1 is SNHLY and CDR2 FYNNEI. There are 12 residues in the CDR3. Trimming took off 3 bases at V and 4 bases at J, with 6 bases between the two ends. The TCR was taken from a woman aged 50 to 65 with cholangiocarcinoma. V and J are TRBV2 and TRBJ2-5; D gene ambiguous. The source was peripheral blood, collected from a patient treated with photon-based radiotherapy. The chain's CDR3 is CASSEVRETQYF. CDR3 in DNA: TGTGCCAGCAGTGAGGTGCGAGAGACCCAGTACTTC.